These 16 T cell receptor beta chains originate from one sample sequenced in a study of Tregs in tolerant kidney transplant recipients. Libraries were prepared by immunoSEQ multiplex PCR; TCRdb keeps only in-frame clonotypes and omits some of them. This sample's table has 25,000 to 35,000 clones. Here the sequenced sample was CD8+ T cells from blood, taken before the transplant. The receptor set was obtained from a human donor who received a combined kidney and bone marrow transplant.

Note on this clone: The observed sequence ends 3 residues before the CDR3 terminus, with the missing tail filled in from the germline J gene. The rearrangement links TRBV19 to TRBJ1-1; 7 bases line up with TRBD1. V lost 5 bases, J lost 1 base, and 7 bases stayed unmatched. There are 15 residues in the CDR3. Germline V gene data show CDR1 as LNHDA and CDR2 as SQIVND (reference sequence). Partial CDR3 DNA: TGTGCCAGTAGTGCCTGGACAGGTTCGAACACTGAA. Translated, it gives CASSAWTGSNTE. In full, the CDR3 is CASSAWTGSNTEAFF.

The CDR3 reads CAWSPGWINQPQHF. The DNA read from the CDR3 is TGTGCCTGGAGCCCAGGGTGGATCAATCAGCCC. The chain combines TRBV30 with TRBJ1-5, with D possibly matching TRBD1 (5 bases). The CDR3 end is not reached by the read, which stops 3 residues before it; the germline J gene fills it in. The V gene's germline CDR1 is GTSNPN and CDR2 SVGIG (reference sequence). The CDR3 sequence is 14 residues long. Deletions cut 3 bases from V and 3 bases from J, with 12 bases between.

The part of the CDR3 DNA that was read is TGTGCCAGCAGACTCGGGACAGGGTCAGGAAACACC. Its translation is CASRLGTGSGNT. The full CDR3 sequence reads CASRLGTGSGNTIYF. The chain links TRBV11-2 to TRBJ1-3; TRBD1 matches at 9 bases. The sequenced fragment ends 3 residues before the CDR3 boundary, so the rest is inferred from the germline J gene. V was pared by 6 bases and J by 4 bases, with 7 bases of the junction left unmatched. Germline V gives CDR1 SGHAT, CDR2 FQNNGV. This CDR3 comprises 15 residues.

In the case of this clone: Read data end 3 residues before the CDR3 end; the end is taken from the germline J gene. The rearrangement uses TRBV7-6 and TRBJ2-1; D is tentatively TRBD1 or TRBD2 (5 bases each). With 4 bases removed from V and 2 bases from J, the gap between germline ends came to 15 bases. Germline loops: CDR1 SGHVS, CDR2 FNYEAQ. The CDR3 has 16 residues. The CDR3 protein is CASSSREGAAYNEQFF. CDR3 DNA, as far as it was read: TGTGCCAGCAGCTCGAGGGAAGGGGCAGCCTACAATGAG.

Concerning this clone itself: The DNA ends 3 residues before the CDR3 does, and the rest of the CDR3 is filled in from the germline J gene. The chain carries TRBV7-9 and TRBJ1-1; 8 bases are shared with TRBD1. Germline-derived CDR1 and CDR2 are SEHNR and FQNEAQ (reference sequence). The CDR3 is made up of 14 amino acids. Trimming at V came to 5 bases and at J to 1 base, leaving 3 bases not matched to a gene. The CDR3 bases that were read are TGTGCCAGCAGCCTGGGACAGGAGAACACTGAA. Protein sequence: CASSLGQENTE. The whole CDR3 reads CASSLGQENTEAFF.

As to this clone: The read ends 3 residues early relative to the CDR3; the germline J gene fills the gap. This rearrangement joins TRBV7-9 to TRBJ1-1; no definite D call. In germline, CDR1 is SEHNR, CDR2 FQNEAQ (reference sequence). Trimming cost V 5 bases and J 4 bases, with 5 bases left between them. The CDR3 has 11 residues. The CDR3: CASSQITEAFF. The CDR3 bases that were read are TGTGCCAGCAGCCAGATCACTGAA.

About this clone itself: The read ends 3 residues early relative to the CDR3; the germline J gene fills the gap. This chain connects TRBV6-1 to TRBJ2-1; D call uncertain. Germline V gives CDR1 MNHNS, CDR2 SASEGT. The germline V and J ends were trimmed by 0 bases and 8 bases, with 8 bases remaining between them. CDR3 length equals 13 residues. The part of the CDR3 DNA that was read is TGTGCCAGCAGTGAAGCGCCCCGGGATGAG. This gives the protein CASSEAPRDE. The CDR3 reads in full as CASSEAPRDEQFF.

As concerns this clone: The read terminates 3 residues ahead of where the CDR3 ends, so the germline J gene completes it. The genes are TRBV7-9 and TRBJ1-1, with a tentative D call TRBD1 (5 bases). The CDR3 is 12 amino acids. V was shortened by 4 bases and J by 4 bases, with 7 bases between the two germline ends. Per germline, CDR1 SEHNR and CDR2 FQNEAQ (reference sequence). This chain's CDR3 is CASSSQGTEAFF. CDR3 DNA (partial): TGTGCCAGCAGCTCCCAGGGCACTGAA.

A remark on this clone: The CDR3 end is not reached by the read, which stops 3 residues before it; the germline J gene fills it in. The gene calls are TRBV5-6 and TRBJ1-2; the D is unclear. This CDR3 contains 13 residues. V lost 3 bases to trimming and J lost 2 bases, with 8 bases between them. Germline V lookup: CDR1 SGHDT, CDR2 YYEEEE. The sequenced part of the CDR3 DNA is TGTGCCAGCAGCTCTACAGCAAACTATGGC. Its protein is CASSSTANYG. The whole CDR3 region reads CASSSTANYGYTF.

In regard to this clone: The read terminates 3 residues ahead of where the CDR3 ends, so the germline J gene completes it. J is TRBJ2-7 and V is TRBV6-2 or TRBV6-3; 7 positions agree with TRBD1. Germline V gene lookup returns CDR1 MNHEY and CDR2 SVGEGT. The CDR3 is made up of 16 amino acids. V lost 0 bases and J lost 3; bases outside the gene matches: 8. The sequenced CDR3 bases are TGTGCCAGCAGTTACTCGAGTACAGGGGTTTTCTACGAG. The encoded protein is CASSYSSTGVFYE. The whole CDR3 protein is CASSYSSTGVFYEQYF.

For this clone: The read terminates 3 residues ahead of where the CDR3 ends, so the germline J gene completes it. The V and J genes are TRBV7-8 and TRBJ2-7, with 9 bases identical to TRBD2. With V trimmed by 3 bases and J by 0 bases, 3 bases remained unmatched. The germline gives CDR1 SGHVS, CDR2 FQNEAQ. The CDR3 covers 15 residues. CDR3 sequence reads: CASSFLTSGSYEQYF. The sequenced CDR3 bases are TGTGCCAGCAGCTTCCTGACTAGCGGCTCCTACGAG.

Regarding this clone: The read ends 3 residues shy of where the CDR3 ends; the end is completed using the germline J gene. The chain combines TRBV19 with TRBJ2-7, with 8 bases fitting TRBD1. This CDR3 region has 15 residues. Germline CDR1 is LNHDA and CDR2 is SQIVND (reference sequence). V trimming: 5 bases; J trimming: 4 bases; junction bases outside the gene matches: 10. The DNA read from the CDR3 is TGTGCCAGTAGTCCGTGGACAGGGTTTCCATACGAG. This sequence encodes CASSPWTGFPYE. The full CDR3 protein reads CASSPWTGFPYEQYF.

As concerns this clone: The CDR3 end is not reached by the read, which stops 3 residues before it; the germline J gene fills it in. The chain links TRBV7-6 to TRBJ1-3, with D perhaps TRBD1 (5 bases). With 6 bases removed from V and 8 bases from J, the gap between germline ends came to 14 bases. The CDR3 is made up of 13 amino acids. CDR1 SGHVS and CDR2 FNYEAQ come from the germline V gene. The CDR3 bases that were read are TGTGCCAGCAGAGACCCGAGCAGGGACACC. This translates into CASRDPSRDT. The entire CDR3 protein is CASRDPSRDTIYF.

About this clone: The read stops 3 residues short of the end of the CDR3; the missing end is completed from the germline J gene. The chain carries TRBV7-9 and TRBJ1-1; D uncertain. V dropped 4 bases and J dropped 4 bases, with 13 bases sitting between them. The CDR3 totals 14 residues. From germline, CDR1 is SEHNR and CDR2 FQNEAQ (reference sequence). CDR3 bases read: TGTGCCAGCAGCTCAGAAGGGTATTTCACTGAA. It specifies CASSSEGYFTE. The CDR3, in full, reads CASSSEGYFTEAFF.

For this clone: The sequence runs out 3 residues before the end of the CDR3; the remainder is reconstructed from the germline J gene. This chain links TRBV10-3 with TRBJ1-1; D is unclear. Per the germline V gene, CDR1 is ENHRY and CDR2 is SYGVKD. CDR3 size: 13 residues. Trimming took off 0 bases at V and 3 bases at J, with 5 bases between the two ends. This chain's CDR3 is CAISESPDTEAFF. The part of the CDR3 DNA that was read is TGTGCCATCAGTGAGTCACCGGACACTGAA.

Comments on this clone: Coverage ceases 3 residues before the CDR3 finishes, and the germline J gene fills in the end. J is TRBJ2-7 and V is TRBV2; D unclear. V gave up 3 bases and J gave up 3 bases, with 9 bases separating them. CDR3 length: 13 residues. Germline V gene sequence: CDR1 SNHLY, CDR2 FYNNEI. The DNA read from the CDR3 is TGTGCCAGCAGTGATGAGGTCCTCTACGAG. Translated: CASSDEVLYE. In full, the CDR3 is CASSDEVLYEQYF.